One T cell receptor (beta chain) is described in this entry. V lost 5 bases, J lost 0 bases, and 7 bases lay in between. This CDR3 is 13 amino acids long. Germline CDR1 is KGHDR and CDR2 is SFDVKD. These data originate in a study of blood T cell repertoires in COVID-19. Overall study: T cells, B-cell-depleted T cells, or PBMCs supplied cDNA or gDNA.

The authors' processing: Nucleated cell number was recorded as an estimate derived from reference gene primer amplification. The assay was immunoSEQ multiplex PCR, and TCRdb's table has in-frame clones only and misses some. V, J and clone size were drawn from that table, and D and trimming were deduced from the DNA. Among 150,000 to 200,000 clones listed, 90% were seen once. The V and J genes are TRBV24-1 and TRBJ2-7; D call uncertain. The TCR sequence derives from a man aged 50 to 60 with acute or convalescent COVID-19. The specimen sequenced was peripheral blood. CDR3 amino acids: CATSGGISYEQYF. CDR3 sequence (DNA): TGTGCCACCAGTGGCGGTATCTCCTACGAGCAGTACTTC.